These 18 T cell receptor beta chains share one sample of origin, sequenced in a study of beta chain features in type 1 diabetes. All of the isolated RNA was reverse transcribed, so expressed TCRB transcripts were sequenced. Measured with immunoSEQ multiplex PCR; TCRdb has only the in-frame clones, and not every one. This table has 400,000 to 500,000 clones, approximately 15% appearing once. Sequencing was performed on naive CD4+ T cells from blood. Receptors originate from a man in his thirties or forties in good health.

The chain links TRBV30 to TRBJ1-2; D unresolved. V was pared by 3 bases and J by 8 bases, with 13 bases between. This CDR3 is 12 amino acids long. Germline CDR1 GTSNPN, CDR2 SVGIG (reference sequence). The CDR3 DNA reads TGTGCCTGGAGCCGAGAAAACTTAGGCTACACCTTC. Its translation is CAWSRENLGYTF. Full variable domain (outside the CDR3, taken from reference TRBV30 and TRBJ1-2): SQTIHQWPATLVQPVGSPLSLECTVEGTSNPNLYWYRQAAGRGLQLLFYSVGIGQISSEVPQNLSASRPQDRQFILSSKKLLLSDSGFYLCAWSRENLGYTFGSGTRLTVV.

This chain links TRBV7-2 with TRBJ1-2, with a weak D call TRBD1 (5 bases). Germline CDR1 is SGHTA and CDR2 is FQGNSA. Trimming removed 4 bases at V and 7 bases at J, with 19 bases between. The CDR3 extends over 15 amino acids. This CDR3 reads CASSSRQTNQAGYTF. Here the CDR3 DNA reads TGTGCCAGCAGCTCTAGACAGACCAACCAGGCTGGCTACACCTTC.

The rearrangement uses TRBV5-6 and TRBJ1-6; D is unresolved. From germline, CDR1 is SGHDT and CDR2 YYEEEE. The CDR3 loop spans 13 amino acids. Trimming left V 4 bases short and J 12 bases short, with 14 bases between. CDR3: CASSPDFSRPLHF. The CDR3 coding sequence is TGTGCCAGCAGCCCGGACTTTTCCCGACCCCTCCACTTT.

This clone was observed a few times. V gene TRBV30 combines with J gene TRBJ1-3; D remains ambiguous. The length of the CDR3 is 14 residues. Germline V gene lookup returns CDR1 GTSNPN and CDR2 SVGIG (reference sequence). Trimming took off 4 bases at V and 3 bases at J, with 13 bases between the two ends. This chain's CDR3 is CAWNGKRFGNTIYF. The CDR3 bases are TGTGCCTGGAATGGGAAGAGGTTTGGAAACACCATATATTTT.

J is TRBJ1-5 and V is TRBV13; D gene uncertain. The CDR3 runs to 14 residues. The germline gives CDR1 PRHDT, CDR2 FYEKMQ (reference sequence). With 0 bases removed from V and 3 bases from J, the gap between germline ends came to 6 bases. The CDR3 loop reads CASSLGGPNQPQHF. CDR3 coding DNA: TGTGCCAGCAGCTTAGGGGGCCCCAATCAGCCCCAGCATTTT.

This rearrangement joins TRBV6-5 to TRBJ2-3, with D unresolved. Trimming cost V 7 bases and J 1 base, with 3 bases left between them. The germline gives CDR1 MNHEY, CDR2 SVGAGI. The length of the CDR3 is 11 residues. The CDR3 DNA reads TGTGCCAGCAAAGGCACAGATACGCAGTATTTT. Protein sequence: CASKGTDTQYF.

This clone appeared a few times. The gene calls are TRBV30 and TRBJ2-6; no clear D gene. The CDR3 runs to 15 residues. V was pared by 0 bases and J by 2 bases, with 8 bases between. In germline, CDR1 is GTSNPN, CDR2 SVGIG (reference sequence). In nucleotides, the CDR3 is TGTGCCTGGAGTGTACGATCCACTGGGGCCAACGTCCTGACTTTC. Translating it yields CAWSVRSTGANVLTF.

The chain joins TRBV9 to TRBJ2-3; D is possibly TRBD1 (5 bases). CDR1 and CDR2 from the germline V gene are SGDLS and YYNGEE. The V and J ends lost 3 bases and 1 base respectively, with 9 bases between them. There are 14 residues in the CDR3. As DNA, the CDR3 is TGTGCCAGCAGCGACAGGACGGGCACAGATACGCAGTATTTT. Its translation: CASSDRTGTDTQYF.

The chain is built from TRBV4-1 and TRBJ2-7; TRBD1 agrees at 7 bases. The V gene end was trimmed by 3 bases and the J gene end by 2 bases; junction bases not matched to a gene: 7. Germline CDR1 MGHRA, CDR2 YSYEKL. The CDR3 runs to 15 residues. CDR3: CASSQVSTGPYEQYV. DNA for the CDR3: TGCGCCAGCAGCCAGGTTTCGACAGGGCCCTACGAGCAGTACGTC.

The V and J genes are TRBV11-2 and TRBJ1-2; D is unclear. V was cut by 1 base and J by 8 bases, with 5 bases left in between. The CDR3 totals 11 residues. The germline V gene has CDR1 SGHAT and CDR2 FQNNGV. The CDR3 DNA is TGTGCCAGCAGCTTAGGTGGAGGCTACACCTTC. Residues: CASSLGGGYTF.

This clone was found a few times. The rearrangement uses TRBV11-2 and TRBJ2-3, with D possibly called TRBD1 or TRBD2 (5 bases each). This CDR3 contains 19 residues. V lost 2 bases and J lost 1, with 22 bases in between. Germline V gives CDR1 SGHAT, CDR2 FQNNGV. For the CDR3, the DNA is TGTGCCAGCAGCTTACGAGGGACGGAGTCAACCTGGGGCACAGATACGCAGTATTTT. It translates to CASSLRGTESTWGTDTQYF.

DNA for the CDR3: TGTGCCAGCAGCTTAGGGTCCGGACAGGGAGCGGGAGGAAACACCATATATTTT. Protein sequence: CASSLGSGQGAGGNTIYF. The chain carries TRBV7-6 and TRBJ1-3; 8 bases fit TRBD1. CDR1 and CDR2 (germline): SGHVS, FNYEAQ. The V gene end was trimmed by 1 base and the J gene end by 4 bases; junction bases not matched to a gene: 12. The CDR3 contains 18 residues.

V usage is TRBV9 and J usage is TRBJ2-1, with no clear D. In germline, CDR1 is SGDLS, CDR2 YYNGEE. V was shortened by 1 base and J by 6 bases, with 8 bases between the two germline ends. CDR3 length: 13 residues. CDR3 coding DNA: TGTGCCAGCAGCGTACTGGCGGTCAATGAGCAGTTCTTC. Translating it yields CASSVLAVNEQFF.

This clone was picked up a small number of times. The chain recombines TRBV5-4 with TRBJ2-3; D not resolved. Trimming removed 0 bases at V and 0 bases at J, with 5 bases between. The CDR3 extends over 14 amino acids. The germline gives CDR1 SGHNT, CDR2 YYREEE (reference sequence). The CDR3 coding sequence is TGTGCCAGCAGCTTGGACCTTAGCACAGATACGCAGTATTTT. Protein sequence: CASSLDLSTDTQYF.

For the CDR3, the DNA is TGTGCCAGCGGGGACGCCGGGTCTGGGGCCAACGTCCTGACTTTC. It is translated as CASGDAGSGANVLTF. The gene calls are TRBV7-9 and TRBJ2-6; D tentatively fits TRBD1 or TRBD2 (5 bases each). CDR1 and CDR2 (germline): SEHNR, FQNEAQ (reference sequence). The ends were cut back, 8 bases at V and 1 base at J, with 12 bases in the middle. This CDR3 spans 15 amino acids.

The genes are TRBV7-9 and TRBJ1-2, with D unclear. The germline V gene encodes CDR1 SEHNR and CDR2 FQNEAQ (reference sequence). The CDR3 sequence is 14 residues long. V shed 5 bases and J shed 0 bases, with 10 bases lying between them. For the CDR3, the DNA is TGTGCCAGCAGCCCTTGGCCCTCTAACTATGGCTACACCTTC. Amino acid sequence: CASSPWPSNYGYTF.

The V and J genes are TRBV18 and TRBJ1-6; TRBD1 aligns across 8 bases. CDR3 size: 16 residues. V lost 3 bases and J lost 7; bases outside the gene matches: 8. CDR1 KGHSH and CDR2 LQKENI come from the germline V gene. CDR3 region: CASSPLDRDGNSPLHF. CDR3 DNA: TGTGCCAGCTCACCCCTGGACAGGGATGGAAATTCACCCCTCCACTTT.

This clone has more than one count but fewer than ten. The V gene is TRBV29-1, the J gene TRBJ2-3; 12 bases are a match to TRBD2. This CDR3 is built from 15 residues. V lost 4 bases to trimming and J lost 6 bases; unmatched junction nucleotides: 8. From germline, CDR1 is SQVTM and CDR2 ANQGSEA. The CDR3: CSVALGTSGRDTQYF. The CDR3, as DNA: TGCAGCGTTGCACTCGGGACTAGCGGGCGGGATACGCAGTATTTT.